Below are 28 T cell receptor beta chains sequenced from a single sample in a study of T cells in women clearing cervical HPV infection. Sequencing was performed with immunoSEQ multiplex PCR; in TCRdb, only in-frame clones are kept and a portion is missing. The sample has about 20,000 clones, and its top ten clones hold 3.2%. Sequenced input: blood buffy coat. The receptors originated from a woman between 18 and 75 years old with a cervical HPV16 infection that either progressed to CIN3+ or cleared (not recorded which).

With respect to this clone: The read ends 3 residues before the CDR3 terminus; that terminus is restored from the germline J gene. The chain is built from TRBV19 and TRBJ1-4, with D tentatively TRBD1 (6 bases). The germline gives CDR1 LNHDA, CDR2 SQIVND (reference sequence). CDR3 length: 13 residues. Trimming took 10 bases from V and 6 from J, leaving 15 bases between them. CDR3 sequence: CATSPGTHEKLFF. CDR3 DNA, as far as it was read: TGTGCCACCTCCCCCGGGACACATGAAAAA.

Comment on this clone: The read finishes 3 residues shy of the CDR3 end, and the germline J gene is used to complete it. The V call is TRBV2, the J call TRBJ2-7; maybe TRBD2 (5 bases). Germline CDR1 and CDR2: SNHLY and FYNNEI. The CDR3 totals 12 residues. The V end lost 4 bases, the J end lost 6 bases, and 10 bases lay between the germline ends. The CDR3 sequence is CASSGGEGEQYF. The part of the CDR3 DNA that was read is TGTGCCAGCAGTGGAGGCGAGGGCGAG.

Of note for this clone: With the read ending 3 residues before the CDR3 end, the germline J gene is used to fill in that end. V gene TRBV7-6 combines with J gene TRBJ1-4; D is perhaps TRBD1 (6 bases). V was cut by 4 bases and J by 7 bases, with 13 bases left in between. The CDR3 length is 14 residues. CDR1 SGHVS and CDR2 FNYEAQ come from the germline V gene. The CDR3 DNA, read in part, is TGTGCCAGCAGCTCCACCGGGACAACTGAAAAA. It encodes CASSSTGTTEK. The whole CDR3 reads CASSSTGTTEKLFF.

In regard to this clone: The read ends 3 residues before the CDR3 terminus; that terminus is restored from the germline J gene. This sequence joins TRBV6-2 or TRBV6-3 and TRBJ2-3; perhaps TRBD2 as D (7 bases). The length of the CDR3 is 16 residues. The germline V gene has CDR1 MNHEY and CDR2 SVGEGT. Trimming removed 1 base at V and 5 bases at J, with 16 bases between. CDR3 region: CASSYWEGGRRDTQYF. CDR3 DNA, as far as it was read: TGTGCCAGCAGTTACTGGGAGGGGGGGCGAAGAGATACG.

Comments on this clone: One end of the junction does not line up with germline, which may come from a read error. The sequenced fragment ends 3 residues before the CDR3 boundary, so the rest is inferred from the germline J gene. The V call is TRBV7-7, the J call TRBJ2-5; possible D gene TRBD2, 7 bases. Germline CDR1 is SSHAT and CDR2 is FNYEAQ (reference sequence). The CDR3 covers 16 residues. The CDR3 is CASSLSLGGAGETQYF. Partial CDR3 DNA: TGTGCTAGCAGCTTAAGTTTAGGGGGGGCTGGGGAGACC.

Points on this clone: Read data end 3 residues before the CDR3 end; the end is taken from the germline J gene. The chain is built from TRBV11-2 and TRBJ2-7, with TRBD1 as a possible D gene (6 bases). Germline V gives CDR1 SGHAT, CDR2 FQNNGV. Trimming removed 6 bases at V and 5 bases at J, with 20 bases between. The CDR3 covers 15 residues. The covered CDR3 bases are TGTGCCAGCAGACCGGTATTGGGGGCGCGGGACGAG. Amino acids: CASRPVLGARDE. The CDR3 in its entirety is CASRPVLGARDEQYF.

About this clone itself: The read terminates 3 residues ahead of where the CDR3 ends, so the germline J gene completes it. V gene TRBV20-1 combines with J gene TRBJ2-6; D is possibly TRBD2 (6 bases). CDR3 length equals 15 residues. The V gene's germline CDR1 is DFQATT and CDR2 SNEGSKA (reference sequence). V was cut by 3 bases and J by 0 bases, with 9 bases left in between. This CDR3 is CSAREGSSGANVLTF. The covered CDR3 bases are TGCAGTGCTAGGGAGGGCAGCTCTGGGGCCAACGTC.

For this clone: The read ends 3 residues before the CDR3 terminus; that terminus is restored from the germline J gene. The chain joins TRBV2 to TRBJ1-1; D uncertain. Trimming took off 5 bases at V and 1 base at J, with 5 bases between the two ends. The CDR3 sequence is 12 residues long. CDR1 SNHLY and CDR2 FYNNEI come from the germline V gene. CDR3 DNA, as far as it was read: TGTGCCAGCAGTCAGGAGAACACTGAA. It yields the protein CASSQENTE. The CDR3, in full, reads CASSQENTEAFF.

As regards this clone: From the germline J gene comes the end of the CDR3, since the read stops 3 residues before it. The chain employs TRBV27 and TRBJ2-7, with 7 bases aligning to TRBD1. With V trimmed by 6 bases and J by 2 bases, 4 bases remained unmatched. Per the germline V gene, CDR1 is MNHEY and CDR2 is SMNVEV (reference sequence). The length of the CDR3 is 13 residues. The sequenced part of the CDR3 DNA is TGTGCCAGCAGGAGGGGGCTTCCCTACGAG. This sequence encodes CASRRGLPYE. The whole CDR3 is CASRRGLPYEQYF.

Regarding this clone: The sequenced fragment ends 3 residues before the CDR3 boundary, so the rest is inferred from the germline J gene. The chain joins TRBV30 to TRBJ1-2; D might be TRBD1 (5 bases). V dropped 5 bases and J dropped 5 bases, with 12 bases sitting between them. The CDR3 loop spans 12 amino acids. Germline V gives CDR1 GTSNPN, CDR2 SVGIG (reference sequence). CDR3 region: CAWGIQGYGYTF. CDR3 bases read: TGTGCCTGGGGGATCCAGGGATATGGC.

On this clone itself: With the read ending 3 residues before the CDR3 end, the germline J gene is used to fill in that end. J is TRBJ1-1 and V is TRBV20-1; maybe TRBD1 (6 bases). This CDR3 region has 14 residues. The V and J ends lost 4 bases and 6 bases respectively, with 18 bases between them. In germline, CDR1 is DFQATT, CDR2 SNEGSKA (reference sequence). CDR3 sequence: CSATKGGARAEAFF. The sequenced part of the CDR3 DNA is TGCAGTGCTACCAAGGGGGGGGCGCGAGCTGAA.

Turning to this clone: The observed sequence ends 3 residues before the CDR3 terminus, with the missing tail filled in from the germline J gene. The chain is built from TRBV20-1 and TRBJ2-2; 8 positions agree with TRBD1. CDR1 and CDR2 from the germline V gene are DFQATT and SNEGSKA (reference sequence). The ends lost 2 bases at V and 4 bases at J; junction bases unmatched: 9. This CDR3 is built from 16 residues. The CDR3 DNA, read in part, is TGCAGTGCTAGACCTGCGACAGGGGCGGTCACCGGGGAG. Encoded protein: CSARPATGAVTGE. In full, the CDR3 reads CSARPATGAVTGELFF.

As regards this clone: Read coverage stops 3 residues before the CDR3 terminus; the germline J gene supplies the remainder. V gene TRBV2 combines with J gene TRBJ2-1; 11 nucleotides line up with TRBD1. Germline V CDR1 and CDR2: SNHLY, FYNNEI. V gave up 6 bases and J gave up 4 bases; unmatched junction bases: 11. The CDR3 runs 17 residues. CDR3 sequence: CASRQDRGQVRYNEQFF. Partial CDR3 DNA: TGTGCCAGCAGGCAGGACAGGGGGCAAGTTCGGTACAATGAG. Full variable domain (remainder filled in from reference TRBV2 and TRBJ2-1): EPEVTQTPSHQVTQMGQEVILRCVPISNHLYFYWYRQILGQKVEFLVSFYNNEISEKSEIFDDQFSVERPDGSNFTLKIRSTKLEDSAMYFCASRQDRGQVRYNEQFFGPGTRLTVL.

CDR3 sequence: CSARDQEGSSTDTQYF. CDR3 DNA, as far as it was read: TGCAGTGCTAGAGATCAGGAGGGGTCTAGCACAGATACG. The J gene is TRBJ2-3, the V gene TRBV20-1; a weak D match, TRBD2 (6 bases). From the germline J gene comes the end of the CDR3, since the read stops 3 residues before it. The CDR3 contains 16 residues. The germline CDR1 and CDR2 sequences are DFQATT and SNEGSKA (reference sequence). V gave up 0 bases and J gave up 0 bases, with 13 bases separating them.

About this clone: The read gets to within 3 residues of the CDR3 end, and the germline J gene fills in the rest. The chain joins TRBV2 to TRBJ1-1; D is perhaps TRBD1 (5 bases). CDR3 length equals 13 residues. CDR1 SNHLY and CDR2 FYNNEI come from the germline V gene. The V end lost 5 bases, the J end lost 0 bases, and 7 bases lay between the germline ends. The CDR3 DNA, read in part, is TGTGCCAGCAGTCGGGGGGTGAACACTGAA. Residues: CASSRGVNTE. The complete CDR3 sequence is CASSRGVNTEAFF.

The covered CDR3 bases are TGCAGTGCTACAGGCAGGGTCACCGGGGAG. Amino acids: CSATGRVTGE. The entire CDR3 protein reads CSATGRVTGELFF. The rearrangement links TRBV20-1 to TRBJ2-2, with D tentatively TRBD1 (5 bases). The read terminates 3 residues ahead of where the CDR3 ends, so the germline J gene completes it. This CDR3 region has 13 residues. V dropped 4 bases and J dropped 4 bases, with 10 bases sitting between them. CDR1 and CDR2 (germline): DFQATT, SNEGSKA (reference sequence).

The part of the CDR3 DNA that was read is TGTGCCAGCAGCTTAGGGGCTCCGGGGGGCTATGGC. This translates into CASSLGAPGGYG. The complete CDR3 reads CASSLGAPGGYGYTF. J is TRBJ1-2 and V is TRBV11-2; possibly TRBD1 for D (5 bases). The observed sequence ends 3 residues before the CDR3 terminus, with the missing tail filled in from the germline J gene. The CDR3 is 15 residues long. Trimming took off 1 base at V and 4 bases at J, with 13 bases between the two ends. Per germline, CDR1 SGHAT and CDR2 FQNNGV.

Details on this clone: The read is 3 residues too short to cover the CDR3 end, so that end is filled in from the germline J gene. The V call is TRBV20-1, the J call TRBJ1-1; weak D call: TRBD1 (6 bases). The V and J ends lost 0 bases and 7 bases respectively, with 21 bases between them. The germline V gene has CDR1 DFQATT and CDR2 SNEGSKA (reference sequence). CDR3 size: 16 residues. CDR3 amino acids: CSARDKDPGQGNEAFF. The sequenced CDR3 bases are TGCAGTGCTAGAGATAAGGATCCGGGACAAGGTAATGAA.

As concerns this clone: Read sequence stops 3 residues before the CDR3 end, and the germline J gene provides the missing end. The V and J genes are TRBV5-1 and TRBJ1-3; D is possibly TRBD1 (6 bases). This CDR3 is 17 amino acids long. Germline CDR1 is SGHRS and CDR2 is YFSETQ. The germline V and J ends were trimmed by 0 bases and 3 bases, with 16 bases remaining between them. This CDR3 reads CASSLEGPGDYGNTIYF. The sequenced part of the CDR3 DNA is TGCGCCAGCAGCTTGGAGGGGCCAGGGGATTATGGAAACACC.

On this clone itself: The read halts 3 residues ahead of the CDR3 end, with the missing end drawn from the germline J gene. The rearrangement uses TRBV27 and TRBJ1-6; the D is unclear. Looked up from germline, CDR1 is MNHEY and CDR2 is SMNVEV (reference sequence). Trimming stripped 4 bases from V and 7 bases from J, with 5 bases between. CDR3 length: 12 amino acids. The CDR3 loop is CASSSQNSPLHF. The CDR3 bases that were read are TGTGCCAGCAGTTCCCAGAATTCACCC.

As to this clone: The sequence runs out 3 residues before the end of the CDR3; the remainder is reconstructed from the germline J gene. J is TRBJ2-7 and V is TRBV20-1; unclear D gene. V lost 6 bases and J lost 2, with 11 bases in between. CDR1 is DFQATT, CDR2 SNEGSKA, per germline (reference sequence). This CDR3 spans 12 amino acids. The CDR3 sequence is CSAPDSAYEQYF. The part of the CDR3 DNA that was read is TGCAGTGCCCCAGACTCAGCCTACGAG.

A remark on this clone: The read finishes 3 residues shy of the CDR3 end, and the germline J gene is used to complete it. The rearrangement uses TRBV20-1 and TRBJ2-1; 9 nucleotides align to TRBD1. CDR1 and CDR2 from the germline V gene are DFQATT and SNEGSKA (reference sequence). The CDR3 has 14 amino acids. Unmatched junction bases numbered 10, after V lost 6 bases and J lost 7 bases. The sequenced part of the CDR3 DNA is TGCAGTGCGCGTTGGGACAGGGTTATTAATGAG. Amino acid sequence: CSARWDRVINE. The whole CDR3 protein reads CSARWDRVINEQFF.

With respect to this clone: The read ends 3 residues before the CDR3 terminus; that terminus is restored from the germline J gene. The chain recombines TRBV30 with TRBJ2-1, with 8 bases matching TRBD1. Looked up from germline, CDR1 is GTSNPN and CDR2 is SVGIG (reference sequence). This CDR3 has 12 residues. V was pared by 2 bases and J by 7 bases, with 1 base of the junction left unmatched. CDR3 bases read: TGTGCCTGGAGTAGACAGGGGAATGAG. Translated: CAWSRQGNE. The complete CDR3 reads CAWSRQGNEQFF.

On this clone itself: The sequenced fragment ends 3 residues before the CDR3 boundary, so the rest is inferred from the germline J gene. V usage is TRBV19 and J usage is TRBJ1-5, with D perhaps TRBD1 (6 bases). The CDR3 is 15 residues long. With 3 bases removed from V and 4 bases from J, the gap between germline ends came to 13 bases. Germline V gene data show CDR1 as LNHDA and CDR2 as SQIVND (reference sequence). The CDR3 is CASSITLDRNQPQHF. The covered CDR3 bases are TGTGCCAGTAGTATTACTCTGGACAGAAATCAGCCC.

Concerning this clone itself: The read halts 3 residues ahead of the CDR3 end, with the missing end drawn from the germline J gene. The chain is built from TRBV5-5 and TRBJ2-5, with a weak D call TRBD1 (5 bases). V was shortened by 0 bases and J by 4 bases, with 10 bases between the two germline ends. The CDR3 loop spans 14 amino acids. Germline lookup yields CDR1 SGHKS and CDR2 YYEKEE (reference sequence). CDR3 sequence reads: CASSLAQGRETQYF. Partial CDR3 DNA: TGTGCCAGCAGCTTGGCTCAGGGCCGAGAGACC.

Regarding this clone: With the read ending 3 residues before the CDR3 end, the germline J gene is used to fill in that end. The J gene is TRBJ1-1, the V gene TRBV5-1; weak D call: TRBD1 (5 bases). Trimming stripped 2 bases from V and 1 base from J, with 15 bases between. The length of the CDR3 is 16 residues. Germline lookup yields CDR1 SGHRS and CDR2 YFSETQ. The CDR3 sequence is CASSFGHSLSNTEAFF. The covered CDR3 bases are TGCGCCAGCAGCTTCGGACATTCCCTATCGAACACTGAA.

About this clone: The CDR3 end lies 3 residues beyond the end of the read and is filled in from the germline J gene. V and J are TRBV6-1 and TRBJ2-7, with 8 bases fitting TRBD1. Per the germline V gene, CDR1 is MNHNS and CDR2 is SASEGT. This CDR3 has 13 amino acids. V gave up 2 bases and J gave up 5 bases; unmatched junction bases: 2. The DNA read from the CDR3 is TGTGCCAGCAGTGAAAGACAGGGGCACGAG. It yields the protein CASSERQGHE. The whole CDR3 is CASSERQGHEQYF.

In the case of this clone: The CDR3 goes on 3 residues after the read ends, and that part is filled in from the germline J gene. This rearrangement joins TRBV20-1 to TRBJ2-5; D might be TRBD2 (6 bases). Germline values: CDR1 DFQATT, CDR2 SNEGSKA (reference sequence). Trimming left V 0 bases short and J 1 base short, with 12 bases between. The CDR3 is made up of 15 amino acids. CDR3: CSARDPFSGQETQYF. Partial CDR3 DNA: TGCAGTGCTAGAGATCCATTTAGCGGCCAAGAGACC.